This record looks at one T cell receptor beta chain sequence and its context. Its target is unknown. This sample is part of a study of T cell responses to AZD1222 COVID-19 vaccine. Whole-study results and caveats: Close to half of spike-specific TCRs reportedly recognize unmutated variant regions.

Germline CDR1 is SNHLY and CDR2 is FYNNEI. The CDR3 has 13 residues. V lost 4 bases and J 6 bases, leaving 13 bases between the germline ends. The assay was immunoSEQ multiplex PCR, and TCRdb's table has in-frame clones only and misses some. Of some 250,000 clones in the sample, almost 95% were seen once. This sequence originates from an adult who received the AZD1222 COVID-19 vaccine. The sequencing here drew on peripheral blood, taken 28 days after the second AZD1222 dose. The gene calls are TRBV2 and TRBJ2-7; D might be TRBD2 (5 bases). The CDR3 reads CASSVDSAGEQYF. The CDR3 nucleotides read TGTGCCAGCAGTGTCGATAGCGCGGGCGAGCAGTACTTC. The full variable domain, rest sourced from reference TRBV2 and TRBJ2-7, is EPEVTQTPSHQVTQMGQEVILRCVPISNHLYFYWYRQILGQKVEFLVSFYNNEISEKSEIFDDQFSVERPDGSNFTLKIRSTKLEDSAMYFCASSVDSAGEQYFGPGTRLTVT.